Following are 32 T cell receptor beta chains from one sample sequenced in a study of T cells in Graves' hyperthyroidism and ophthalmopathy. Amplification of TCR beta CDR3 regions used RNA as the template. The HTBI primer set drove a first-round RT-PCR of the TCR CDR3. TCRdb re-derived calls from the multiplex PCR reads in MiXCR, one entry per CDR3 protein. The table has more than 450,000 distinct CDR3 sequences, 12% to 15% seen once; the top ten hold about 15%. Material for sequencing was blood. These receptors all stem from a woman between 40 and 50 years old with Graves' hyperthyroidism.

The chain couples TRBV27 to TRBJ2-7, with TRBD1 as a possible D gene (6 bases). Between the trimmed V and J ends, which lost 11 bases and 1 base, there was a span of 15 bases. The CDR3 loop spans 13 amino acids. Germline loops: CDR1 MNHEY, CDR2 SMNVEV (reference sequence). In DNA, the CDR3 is TGTGCCGGTTCTAGGACAGAGTCCTACGAGCAGTACTTC. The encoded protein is CAGSRTESYEQYF.

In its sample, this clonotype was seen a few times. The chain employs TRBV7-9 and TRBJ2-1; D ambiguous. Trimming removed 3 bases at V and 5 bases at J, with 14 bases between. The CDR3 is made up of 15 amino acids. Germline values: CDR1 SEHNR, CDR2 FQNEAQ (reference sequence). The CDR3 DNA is TGTGCCAGCAGCTTCGCAGTTGCTCCGAACAATGAGCAGTTCTTC. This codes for CASSFAVAPNNEQFF.

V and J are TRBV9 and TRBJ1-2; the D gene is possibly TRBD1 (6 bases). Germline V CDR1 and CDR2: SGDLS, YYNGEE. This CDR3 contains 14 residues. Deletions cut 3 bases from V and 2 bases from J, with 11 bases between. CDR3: CASSAGASNYGYTF. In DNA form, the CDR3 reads TGTGCCAGCAGCGCAGGGGCCTCGAACTATGGCTACACCTTC.

For the CDR3, the DNA is TGCAGCGTCGCTAACAGGGAGTTCGGCAATCAGCCCCAGCATTTT. Encoded protein: CSVANREFGNQPQHF. This sequence joins TRBV29-1 and TRBJ1-5; D perhaps matches TRBD1 (6 bases). Germline V gene sequence: CDR1 SQVTM, CDR2 ANQGSEA. With 6 bases removed from V and 2 bases from J, the gap between germline ends came to 17 bases. CDR3 length equals 15 residues.

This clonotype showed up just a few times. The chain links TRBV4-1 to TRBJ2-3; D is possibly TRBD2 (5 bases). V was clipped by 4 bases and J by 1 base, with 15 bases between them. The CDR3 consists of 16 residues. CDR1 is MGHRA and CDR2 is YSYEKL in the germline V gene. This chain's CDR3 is CASSPALGKGTDTQYF. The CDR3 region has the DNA TGCGCCAGCAGCCCAGCACTAGGGAAGGGCACAGATACGCAGTATTTT.

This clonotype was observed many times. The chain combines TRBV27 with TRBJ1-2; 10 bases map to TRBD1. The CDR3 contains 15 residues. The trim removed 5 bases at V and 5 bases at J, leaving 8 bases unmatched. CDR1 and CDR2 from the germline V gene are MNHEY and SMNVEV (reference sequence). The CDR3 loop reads CASSPTDRGLYGYTF. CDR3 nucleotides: TGTGCCAGCAGTCCGACCGACAGGGGGCTTTATGGCTACACCTTC.

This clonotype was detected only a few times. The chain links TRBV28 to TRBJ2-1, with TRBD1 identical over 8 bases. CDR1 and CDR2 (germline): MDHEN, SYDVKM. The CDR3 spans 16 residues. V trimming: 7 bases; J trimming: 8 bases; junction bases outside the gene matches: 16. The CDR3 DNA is TGTGCCAGCATGGGGGGCAGGGGGCCCCACATCGATGAGCAGTTCTTC. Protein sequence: CASMGGRGPHIDEQFF.

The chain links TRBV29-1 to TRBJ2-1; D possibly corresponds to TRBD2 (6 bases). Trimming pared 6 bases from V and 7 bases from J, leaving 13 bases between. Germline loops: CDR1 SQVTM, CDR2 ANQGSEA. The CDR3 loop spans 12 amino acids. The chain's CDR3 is CSVGAGFNEQFF. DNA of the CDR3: TGCAGCGTCGGGGCGGGATTTAATGAGCAGTTCTTC.

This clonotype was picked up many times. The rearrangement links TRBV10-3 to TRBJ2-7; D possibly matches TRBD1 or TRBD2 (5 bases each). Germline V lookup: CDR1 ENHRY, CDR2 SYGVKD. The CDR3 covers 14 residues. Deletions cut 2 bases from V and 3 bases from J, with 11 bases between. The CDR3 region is CAISEVWGNYEQYF. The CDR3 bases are TGTGCCATCAGTGAGGTTTGGGGGAACTACGAGCAGTACTTC.

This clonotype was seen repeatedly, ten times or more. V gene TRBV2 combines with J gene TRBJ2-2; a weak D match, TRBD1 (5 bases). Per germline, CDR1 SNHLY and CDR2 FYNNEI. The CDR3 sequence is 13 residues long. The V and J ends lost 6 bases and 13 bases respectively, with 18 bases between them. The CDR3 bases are TGTGCCAGCAGCGAAAGGGGTCTGGGTGTGCTGTTTTTT. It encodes CASSERGLGVLFF.

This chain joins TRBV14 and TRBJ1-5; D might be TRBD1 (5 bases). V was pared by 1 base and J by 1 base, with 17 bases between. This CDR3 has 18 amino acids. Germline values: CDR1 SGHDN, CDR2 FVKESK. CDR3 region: CASSQAVYRGESNQPQHF. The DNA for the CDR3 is TGTGCCAGCAGCCAAGCCGTCTACCGAGGGGAAAGCAATCAGCCCCAGCATTTT.

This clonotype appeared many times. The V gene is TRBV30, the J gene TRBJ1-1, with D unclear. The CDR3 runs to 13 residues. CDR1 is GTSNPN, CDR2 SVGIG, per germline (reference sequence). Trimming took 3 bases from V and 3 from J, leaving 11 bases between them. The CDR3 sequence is CAWSLGSDTEAFF. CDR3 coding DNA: TGTGCCTGGAGCCTAGGGTCCGACACTGAAGCTTTCTTT.

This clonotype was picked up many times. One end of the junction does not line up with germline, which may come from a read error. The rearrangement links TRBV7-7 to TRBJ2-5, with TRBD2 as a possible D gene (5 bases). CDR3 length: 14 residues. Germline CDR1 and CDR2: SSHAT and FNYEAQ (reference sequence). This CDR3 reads CASSFDGNQETQYF. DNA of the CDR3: TGTGCTAGCAGCTTTGACGGGAACCAAGAGACCCAGTACTTC. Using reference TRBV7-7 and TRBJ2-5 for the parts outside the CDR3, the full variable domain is GAGVSQSPRYKVTKRGQDVTLRCDPISSHATLYWYQQALGQGPEFLTYFNYEAQPDKSGLPSDRFSAERPEGSISTLTIQRTEQRDSAMYRCASSFDGNQETQYFGPGTRLLVL.

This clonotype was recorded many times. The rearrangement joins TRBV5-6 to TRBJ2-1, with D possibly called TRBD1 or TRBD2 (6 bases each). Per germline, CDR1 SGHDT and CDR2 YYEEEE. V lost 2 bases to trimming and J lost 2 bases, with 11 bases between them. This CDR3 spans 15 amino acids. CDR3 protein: CASSFGGEAYNEQFF. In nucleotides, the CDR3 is TGTGCCAGCAGCTTCGGGGGCGAGGCCTACAATGAGCAGTTCTTC.

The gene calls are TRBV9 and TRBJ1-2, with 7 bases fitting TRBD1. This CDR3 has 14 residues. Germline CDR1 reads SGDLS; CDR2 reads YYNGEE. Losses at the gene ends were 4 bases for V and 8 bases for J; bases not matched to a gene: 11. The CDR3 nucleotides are TGTGCCAGCAGCCCGAGACAGGGACAGTCCGGCTACACCTTC. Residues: CASSPRQGQSGYTF.

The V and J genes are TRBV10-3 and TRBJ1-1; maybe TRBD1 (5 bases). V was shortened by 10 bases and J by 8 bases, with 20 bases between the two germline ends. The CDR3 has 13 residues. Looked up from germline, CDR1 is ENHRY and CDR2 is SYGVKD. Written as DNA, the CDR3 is TGTGCCAGCAGAGATCAGGGTCGGAAGGAAGCTTTCTTT. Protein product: CASRDQGRKEAFF.

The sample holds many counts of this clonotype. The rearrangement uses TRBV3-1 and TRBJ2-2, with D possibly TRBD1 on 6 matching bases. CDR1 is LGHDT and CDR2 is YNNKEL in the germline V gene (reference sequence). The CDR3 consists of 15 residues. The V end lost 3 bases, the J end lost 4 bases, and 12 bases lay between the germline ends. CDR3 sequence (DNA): TGTGCCAGCAGCCAGGGGGCAGGGTCCACCGGGGAGCTGTTTTTT. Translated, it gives CASSQGAGSTGELFF.

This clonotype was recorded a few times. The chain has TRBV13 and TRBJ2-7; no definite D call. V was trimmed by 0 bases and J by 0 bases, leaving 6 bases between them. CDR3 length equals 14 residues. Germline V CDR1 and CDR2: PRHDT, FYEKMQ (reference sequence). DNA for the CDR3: TGTGCCAGCAGCTTAGGCCGGCGCTCCTACGAGCAGTACTTC. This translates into CASSLGRRSYEQYF.

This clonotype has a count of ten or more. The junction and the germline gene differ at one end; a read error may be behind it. The CDR3 reads CANSEGRFKTGELFF. The CDR3 nucleotides read TGTGCCAACAGTGAAGGACGGTTTAAAACCGGGGAGCTGTTTTTT. The V call is TRBV2, the J call TRBJ2-2, with D hard to call. Germline assignment: CDR1 SNHLY and CDR2 FYNNEI. The CDR3 has 15 residues. The complete variable domain, with remaining parts taken from reference TRBV2 and TRBJ2-2, reads EPEVTQTPSHQVTQMGQEVILRCVPISNHLYFYWYRQILGQKVEFLVSFYNNEISEKSEIFDDQFSVERPDGSNFTLKIRSTKLEDSAMYFCANSEGRFKTGELFFGEGSRLTVL.

The CDR3 DNA follows: TGCGCCAGCAGTTTCGGACTAGCGGGAGTCGGAGAGACCCAGTACTTC. This gives the protein CASSFGLAGVGETQYF. The V gene is TRBV10-2, the J gene TRBJ2-5, with TRBD2 matching over 13 bases. Germline V CDR1 and CDR2: WSHSY, SAAADI. Losses at the gene ends were 5 bases for V and 4 bases for J; bases not matched to a gene: 7. The CDR3 length is 16 residues.

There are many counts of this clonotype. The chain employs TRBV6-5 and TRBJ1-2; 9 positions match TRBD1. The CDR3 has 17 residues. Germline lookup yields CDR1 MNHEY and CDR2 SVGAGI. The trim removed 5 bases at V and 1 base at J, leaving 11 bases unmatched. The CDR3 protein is CASSHDRDRVFNYGYTF. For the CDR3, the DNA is TGTGCCAGCAGTCATGACCGGGACAGGGTTTTTAACTATGGCTACACCTTC.

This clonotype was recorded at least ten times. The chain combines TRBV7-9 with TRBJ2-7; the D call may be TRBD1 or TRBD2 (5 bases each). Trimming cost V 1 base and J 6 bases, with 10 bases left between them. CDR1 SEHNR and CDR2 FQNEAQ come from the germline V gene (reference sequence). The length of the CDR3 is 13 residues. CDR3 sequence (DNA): TGTGCCAGCAGCTTAGGCAGGGCGGGCGAGCAGTACTTC. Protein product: CASSLGRAGEQYF.

The CDR3 region has the DNA TGTGCCAGCAGTGAAGAACGGGGGCGCGGGACAGATACGCAGTATTTT. It yields the protein CASSEERGRGTDTQYF. The chain links TRBV6-1 to TRBJ2-3; the D gene could be TRBD1 or TRBD2 (6 bases each). CDR3 length: 16 amino acids. V was clipped by 1 base and J by 3 bases, with 14 bases between them. Germline V gene sequence: CDR1 MNHNS, CDR2 SASEGT.

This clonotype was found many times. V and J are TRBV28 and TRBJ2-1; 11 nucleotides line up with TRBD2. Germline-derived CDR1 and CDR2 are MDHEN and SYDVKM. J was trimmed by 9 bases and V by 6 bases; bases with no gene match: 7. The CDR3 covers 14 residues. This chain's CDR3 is CASRELAGVAEQFF. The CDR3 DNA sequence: TGTGCCAGCAGGGAACTAGCGGGAGTGGCTGAGCAGTTCTTC.

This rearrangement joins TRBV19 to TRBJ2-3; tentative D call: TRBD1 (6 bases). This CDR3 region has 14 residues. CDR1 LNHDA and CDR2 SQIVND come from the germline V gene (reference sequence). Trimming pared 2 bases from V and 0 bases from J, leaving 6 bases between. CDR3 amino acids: CASSIQGSTDTQYF. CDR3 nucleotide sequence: TGTGCCAGTAGTATACAGGGGAGCACAGATACGCAGTATTTT.

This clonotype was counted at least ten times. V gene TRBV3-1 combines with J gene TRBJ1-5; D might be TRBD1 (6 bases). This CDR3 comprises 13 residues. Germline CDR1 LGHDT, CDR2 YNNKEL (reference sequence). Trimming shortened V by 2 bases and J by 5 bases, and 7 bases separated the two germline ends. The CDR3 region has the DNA TGTGCCAGCAGCCAATGGACAGATCAGCCCCAGCATTTT. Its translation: CASSQWTDQPQHF.

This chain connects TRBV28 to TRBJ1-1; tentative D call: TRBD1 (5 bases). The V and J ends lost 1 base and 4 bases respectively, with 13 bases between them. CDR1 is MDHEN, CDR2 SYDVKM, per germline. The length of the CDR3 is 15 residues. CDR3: CASSLYSGGSTEAFF. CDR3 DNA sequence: TGTGCCAGCAGTTTATATTCGGGGGGGAGCACTGAAGCTTTCTTT.

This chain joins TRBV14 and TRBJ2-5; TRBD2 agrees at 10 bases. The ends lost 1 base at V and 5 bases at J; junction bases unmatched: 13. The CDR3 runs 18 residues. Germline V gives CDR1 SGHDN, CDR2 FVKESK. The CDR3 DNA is TGTGCCAGCAGCCAAGTTGCGCCCGCTAGCGGGAGCGGGGAGACCCAGTACTTC. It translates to CASSQVAPASGSGETQYF.

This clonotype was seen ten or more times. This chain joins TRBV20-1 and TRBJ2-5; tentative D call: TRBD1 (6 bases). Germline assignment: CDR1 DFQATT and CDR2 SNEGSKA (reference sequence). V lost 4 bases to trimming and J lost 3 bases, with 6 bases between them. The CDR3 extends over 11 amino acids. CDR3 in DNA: TGCAGTGCTAACAGGGAAGAGACCCAGTACTTC. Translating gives CSANREETQYF.

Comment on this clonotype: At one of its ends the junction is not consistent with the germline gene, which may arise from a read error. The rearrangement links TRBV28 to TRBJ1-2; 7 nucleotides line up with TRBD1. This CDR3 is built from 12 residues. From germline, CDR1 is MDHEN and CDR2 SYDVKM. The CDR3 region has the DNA TGTGTCAGCTCCCCCCAGGGGGAGGGCTACACCTTC. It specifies CVSSPQGEGYTF.

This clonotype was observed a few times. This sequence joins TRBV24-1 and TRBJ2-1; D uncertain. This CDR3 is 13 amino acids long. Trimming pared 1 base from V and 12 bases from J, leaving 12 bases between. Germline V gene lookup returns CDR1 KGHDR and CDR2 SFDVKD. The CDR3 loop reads CATSDLIRKGQFF. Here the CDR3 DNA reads TGTGCCACCAGTGATTTAATACGCAAAGGGCAGTTCTTC.

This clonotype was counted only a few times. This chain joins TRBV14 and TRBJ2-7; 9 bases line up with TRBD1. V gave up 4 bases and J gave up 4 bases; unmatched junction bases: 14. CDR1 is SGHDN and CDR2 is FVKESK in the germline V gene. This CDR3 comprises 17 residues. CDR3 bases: TGTGCCAGCAGCCGAAATCCTTCCGGGACAGGGAGATACGAGCAGTACTTC. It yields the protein CASSRNPSGTGRYEQYF.